The clone carrying this T cell receptor beta chain was counted between two and nine times. As yet, its antigen is unknown. TCRdb fed the 5' RACE reads into MiXCR, producing one record per CDR3 protein. The sample carries some 600,000 distinct CDR3 sequences, around 12% recorded once. This entry comes from a study of T cells after yellow fever vaccination. The study's findings and limits: Clonotypes shared by both compartments, CD4 and CD8, made up a small share. Reappearance after the booster was seen for most primary-vaccination clones, at 95% to 97% CD4 and about 90% CD8.

Germline CDR1 reads KGHSH; CDR2 reads LQKENI. Deletions cut 1 base from V and 0 bases from J, with 6 bases between. CDR3 length: 15 amino acids. This sequence originates from a young man who received the YFV17D yellow fever vaccine. J is TRBJ2-2 and V is TRBV18, with D hard to call. Sequencing was performed on PBMCs, taken on the day of the yellow fever booster vaccination. CDR3 loop: CASSPQAPNTGELFF. CDR3 sequence (DNA): TGTGCCAGCTCACCACAGGCCCCGAACACCGGGGAGCTGTTTTTT.